These T cell receptor beta chains were read from a single sample in a study of Ad26.COV2.S vaccination and SARS-CoV-2 variants. Repertoires were generated with immunoSEQ multiplex PCR, while TCRdb's copy carries only in-frame clones and drops some. The sample comprises approximately 420,000 clones, less than 90% of which are singletons, and more than 3% rests with the top ten. Sequenced material: peripheral blood, taken in a trial of Ad26.COV2.S vaccine versus placebo. The receptors here all came from a person between 18 and 60 years old who received the Ad26.COV2.S COVID-19 vaccine or a placebo. The CDR3 runs from the conserved cysteine through the conserved F or W. A D gene is named only where the DNA matches it firmly. Clone size is not always given. Where it is, it says once, few, many or a class for expanded clones.

abundance	j_gene	v_gene	d_gene	CDR3aa	CDR3nt
-	TRBJ2-5	TRBV4-3	-	CASSQDGPGTFETQYF	TGCGCCAGCAGCCAAGATGGGCCAGGGACGTTCGAGACCCAGTACTTC
-	TRBJ2-7	TRBV14	-	CATSSGAFNEQYF	TGTGCCACCTCGTCAGGGGCGTTCAACGAGCAGTACTTC
-	TRBJ1-1	TRBV6-5	-	CASRKATENTEAFF	TGTGCCAGCAGGAAGGCTACAGAAAACACTGAAGCTTTCTTT
few	TRBJ2-5	TRBV5-5	-	CASSLLGHPGETQYF	TGTGCCAGCAGCTTGCTCGGCCACCCAGGAGAGACCCAGTACTTC
-	TRBJ2-3	TRBV7-9	-	CASSLALGTQYF	TGTGCCAGCAGCCTGGCGTTAGGTACGCAGTATTTT
-	TRBJ2-2	TRBV6-5	TRBD2	CASLLAVNTGELFF	TGTGCCAGCTTACTAGCGGTAAACACCGGGGAGCTGTTTTTT
-	TRBJ2-1	TRBV11-1	-	CASSLALGGALFF	TGTGCCAGCAGCTTAGCTTTGGGGGGGGCCTTGTTCTTC
-	TRBJ1-2	TRBV19	-	CASRDDPTRGYTF	TGTGCCAGCCGGGACGACCCAACGCGCGGCTACACCTTC
-	TRBJ2-2	TRBV10-2	-	CASRLQVNTGELFF	TGCGCCAGCAGGCTACAGGTGAACACCGGGGAGCTGTTTTTT
-	TRBJ1-6	TRBV5-8	-	CASSLRQGGSPLHF	TGTGCCAGCAGCTTAAGGCAGGGTGGATCACCCCTCCACTTT
few	TRBJ1-6	TRBV19	-	CASSIDETGPLHF	TGTGCCAGTAGTATAGACGAGACAGGACCGCTCCACTTT
-	TRBJ2-1	TRBV11-3	-	CASSPGQISSYNEQFF	TGTGCCAGCAGCCCCGGACAGATTAGCTCCTACAATGAGCAGTTCTTC
once	TRBJ2-3	TRBV5-1	-	CASSLGETTDTQYF	TGCGCCAGCAGCTTGGGCGAAACCACAGATACGCAGTATTTT
-	TRBJ2-6	TRBV2	-	CASRQGSGANVLTF	TGTGCCAGCAGGCAGGGCTCTGGGGCCAACGTCCTGACTTTC
-	TRBJ2-2	TRBV19	-	CASSIGGGSGELFF	TGTGCCAGTAGTATCGGCGGGGGCTCCGGGGAGCTGTTTTTT
few	TRBJ1-2	TRBV12-3/TRBV12-4	-	CASSPPYTF	TGTGCCAGCAGCCCCCCTTACACCTTC
-	TRBJ2-6	TRBV6-1	-	CASSEAYGNSGANVLTF	TGTGCCAGCAGTGAAGCATACGGAAACTCTGGGGCCAACGTCCTGACTTTC
-	TRBJ2-7	TRBV27	TRBD2	CASSPNLAVSYEQYF	TGTGCCAGCAGTCCCAATCTAGCGGTCTCCTACGAGCAGTACTTC
once	TRBJ1-1	TRBV19	TRBD1	CASTVGQGAGLNTEAFF	TGTGCCAGTACCGTGGGACAGGGGGCAGGCCTGAACACTGAAGCTTTCTTT
-	TRBJ2-7	TRBV10-2	-	CAAGITYEQYF	TGCGCCGCGGGCATTACCTACGAGCAGTACTTC
-	TRBJ1-4	TRBV11-3	-	CASSPICGCSRTTNEKLFF	TGTGCCAGCAGCCCTATATGTGGCTGTAGCAGGACAACTAATGAAAAACTGTTTTTT
-	TRBJ1-6	TRBV20-1	-	CSAGARGPLHF	TGCAGTGCTGGGGCCAGGGGCCCCCTCCACTTT
-	TRBJ2-3	TRBV25-1	-	CASRSNADTQYF	TGTGCCAGCAGAAGTAACGCAGATACGCAGTATTTT
once	TRBJ2-1	TRBV23-1	TRBD1	CASSQPAQGVYNEQFF	TGCGCCAGCAGTCAACCCGCACAGGGGGTTTACAATGAGCAGTTCTTC
-	TRBJ1-2	TRBV6-5	TRBD1	CASSYSMETGGYGYTF	TGTGCCAGCAGTTACTCGATGGAGACAGGGGGGTATGGCTACACCTTC
-	TRBJ1-1	TRBV11-2	-	CASSLRGTEAFF	TGTGCCAGCAGCTTACGGGGCACTGAAGCTTTCTTT
-	TRBJ2-1	TRBV6-1	-	CASSDAGTVDNEQFF	TGTGCCAGCAGTGACGCGGGGACGGTTGACAATGAGCAGTTCTTC
-	TRBJ1-2	TRBV3-1/TRBV3-2	TRBD1	CASSQDRTGYGYTF	TGTGCCAGCAGCCAGGACAGGACTGGCTATGGCTACACCTTC
-	TRBJ2-3	TRBV27	-	CASSLYRAASDTQYF	TGTGCCAGCAGTTTATATCGGGCCGCCTCAGATACGCAGTATTTT
-	TRBJ1-6	TRBV18	-	CASSLAGDNSPLHF	TGTGCCAGCTCACTTGCAGGGGATAATTCACCCCTCCACTTT
-	TRBJ1-5	TRBV5-6	TRBD1	CASSRQGDAPQHF	TGTGCCAGCAGCCGACAGGGAGATGCGCCCCAGCATTTT
-	TRBJ1-2	TRBV5-8	TRBD1	CASSPGDSSNEVHGYTF	TGTGCCAGCAGCCCGGGGGACAGTTCAAACGAGGTCCATGGCTACACCTTC
-	TRBJ2-5	TRBV10-3	TRBD2	CAISDVAGGLGETQYF	TGTGCCATCAGTGACGTAGCGGGGGGGCTCGGGGAGACCCAGTACTTC
-	TRBJ2-6	TRBV5-1	-	CASSLVPGANVLTF	TGCGCCAGCAGCTTAGTCCCTGGGGCCAACGTCCTGACTTTC
once	TRBJ1-1	TRBV4-1	TRBD1	CASSQRAQGVNTEAFF	TGCGCCAGCAGCCAGAGGGCACAGGGGGTGAACACTGAAGCTTTCTTT
-	TRBJ1-2	TRBV7-9	-	CASAGDGPTF	TGTGCCAGCGCGGGGGACGGCCCCACGTTC
-	TRBJ2-1	TRBV10-3	-	CAISEDNSYNEQFF	TGTGCCATCAGTGAGGACAACTCCTACAATGAGCAGTTCTTC
-	TRBJ1-1	TRBV6-5	TRBD1	CASRGTDQIAEAFF	TGTGCCAGCAGAGGGACAGATCAAATTGCTGAAGCTTTCTTT
few	TRBJ2-1	TRBV27	TRBD2	CASSSPTGKGLAGGQVEQFF	TGTGCCAGCAGTTCGCCGACAGGGAAAGGACTAGCGGGGGGGCAGGTTGAGCAGTTCTTC
-	TRBJ1-2	TRBV6-5	-	CASRQYRAPNYGYTF	TGTGCCAGCAGGCAGTACAGGGCCCCCAACTATGGCTACACCTTC
-	TRBJ1-1	TRBV18	-	CASSPPNSRDWAFF	TGTGCCAGCTCACCACCGAATTCCAGGGATTGGGCTTTCTTT
-	TRBJ2-1	TRBV5-4	TRBD1	CASSSRDRESNEQFF	TGTGCCAGCAGCTCAAGGGACAGGGAAAGCAATGAGCAGTTCTTC
once	TRBJ2-5	TRBV24-1	-	CATSDLLGGEETQYF	TGTGCCACCAGTGATTTGCTTGGGGGCGAAGAGACCCAGTACTTC
-	TRBJ1-3	TRBV30	TRBD1	CAWSRQGAVGNTIYF	TGTGCCTGGAGCAGACAGGGGGCAGTTGGAAACACCATATATTTT